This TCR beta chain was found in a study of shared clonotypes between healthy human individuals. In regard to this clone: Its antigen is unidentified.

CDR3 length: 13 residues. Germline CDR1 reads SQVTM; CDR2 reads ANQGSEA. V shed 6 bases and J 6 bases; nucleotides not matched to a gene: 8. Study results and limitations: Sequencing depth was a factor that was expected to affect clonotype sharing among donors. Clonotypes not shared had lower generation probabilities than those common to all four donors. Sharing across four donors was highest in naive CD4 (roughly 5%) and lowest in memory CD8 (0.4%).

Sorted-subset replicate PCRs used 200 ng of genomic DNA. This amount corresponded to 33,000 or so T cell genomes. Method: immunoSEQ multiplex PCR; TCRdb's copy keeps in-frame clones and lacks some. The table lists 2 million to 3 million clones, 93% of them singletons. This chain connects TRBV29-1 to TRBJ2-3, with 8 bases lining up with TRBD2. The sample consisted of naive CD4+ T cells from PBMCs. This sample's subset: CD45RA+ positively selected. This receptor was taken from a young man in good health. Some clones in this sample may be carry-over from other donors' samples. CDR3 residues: CSVRGVLSDTQYF. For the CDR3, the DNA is TGCAGCGTGCGGGGGGTGCTTTCGGATACGCAGTATTTT.